These 30 T cell receptor beta chains were sequenced from one sample in a study of metastatic and nonmetastatic thyroid tumors. Thyroid surgery had not been preceded by any treatment in any patient. TCRdb reanalyzed the PCR reads with MiXCR. This sample yields about 15,000 clones, of which approximately 25% are seen a single time; 22% belongs to the top ten. The sample consisted of tumor tissue. Every receptor here comes from a female donor with papillary thyroid cancer or a benign thyroid nodule (not recorded which). Some clones in this sample may be carry-over from other donors' samples.

This clone has just one count. The chain uses TRBV7-2 and TRBJ2-3; D is possibly TRBD2 (6 bases). CDR3 length equals 14 residues. Trimming took 3 bases from V and 3 from J, leaving 10 bases between them. CDR1 and CDR2 from the germline V gene are SGHTA and FQGNSA. CDR3 sequence: CASSFWLATDTQYF. The CDR3 DNA sequence: TGTGCCAGCAGCTTCTGGCTAGCGACAGATACGCAGTATTTT.

A word on this clone: Mismatch with germline at one junction end may stem from a read error. The V call is TRBV19, the J call TRBJ2-6; 8 nucleotides agree with TRBD2. The CDR3 consists of 17 residues. Germline-derived CDR1 and CDR2 are LNHDA and SQIVND (reference sequence). CDR3 in DNA: TGTGCCAGTTGTATAGGACGGGGGGGCCTCAGGGCCAACGTCCTGACCTTC. Translated: CASCIGRGGLRANVLTF.

The sample holds a few counts of this clone. One end of the junction does not line up with germline, which may come from a read error. The chain carries TRBV19 and TRBJ2-7; D might be TRBD1 (6 bases). Germline V gene data show CDR1 as LNHDA and CDR2 as SQIVND (reference sequence). The CDR3 has 14 amino acids. The CDR3 loop reads CASSSLDSDYDQYF. CDR3 DNA: TGTGCCAGTAGTAGCCTGGACAGCGACTACGATCAGTACTTC.

The chain joins TRBV6-1 to TRBJ1-2; D gene unclear. CDR1 is MNHNS and CDR2 is SASEGT in the germline V gene. This CDR3 has 13 amino acids. The ends were cut back, 5 bases at V and 3 bases at J, with 10 bases in the middle. CDR3 nucleotides: TGTGCCAGCAGTAATACAGTTGACTATGGCTACACCTTC. Protein: CASSNTVDYGYTF.

This clone was picked up many times. The chain couples TRBV15 to TRBJ2-7; no firm D call. Germline CDR1 LNHNV, CDR2 YYDKDF (reference sequence). The CDR3 runs 12 residues. V was cut by 0 bases and J by 6 bases, with 6 bases left in between. In DNA, the CDR3 is TGTGCCACCAGCAGAGATGAGACCGAGCAGTACTTC. Translation gives CATSRDETEQYF.

The chain carries TRBV28 and TRBJ2-5, with TRBD2 as a possible D gene (6 bases). This CDR3 region has 12 residues. Germline V gene data show CDR1 as MDHEN and CDR2 as SYDVKM. V shed 6 bases and J shed 8 bases, with 13 bases lying between them. CDR3 amino acids: CASSDGGHTQYF. Here the CDR3 DNA reads TGTGCCAGCAGCGACGGAGGGCATACCCAGTACTTC.

This clone is classed as medium-sized. The rearrangement uses TRBV12-3 or TRBV12-4 and TRBJ2-7; D is perhaps TRBD1 (6 bases). The CDR3 is 14 residues long. V gave up 5 bases and J gave up 8 bases, with 19 bases separating them. Here the CDR3 DNA reads TGTGCCAGCAGTACCTTCCTGGGGACAATCCAGCAGTACTTC. As protein: CASSTFLGTIQQYF.

This clone has at least ten counts. The chain has TRBV7-8 and TRBJ1-5; D may be TRBD1 (5 bases). CDR3 length equals 14 residues. Germline CDR1 reads SGHVS; CDR2 reads FQNEAQ. V lost 4 bases and J 5 bases, leaving 12 bases between the germline ends. The CDR3, as DNA: TGTGCCAGCAGCTCCGGGACCGGGTATCAGCCCCAGCATTTT. This sequence encodes CASSSGTGYQPQHF.

This clone was counted ten times or more. The CDR3 bases are TGCAGTGCTAGAGATGAGTTAACGTATGGCTACACCTTC. Translated, it gives CSARDELTYGYTF. V gene TRBV20-1 combines with J gene TRBJ1-2; no clear D. V was cut by 0 bases and J by 5 bases, with 10 bases left in between. Germline loops: CDR1 DFQATT, CDR2 SNEGSKA (reference sequence). The CDR3 covers 13 residues.

This clone was detected ten times or more. The V call is TRBV29-1, the J call TRBJ1-3; D gene uncertain. Germline lookup yields CDR1 SQVTM and CDR2 ANQGSEA. V was pared by 7 bases and J by 8 bases, with 15 bases between. The CDR3 length is 12 residues. The CDR3 coding sequence is TGCAGCGGAGGACGGGGTGGTGACACCATATATTTT. Encoded protein: CSGGRGGDTIYF.

The chain carries TRBV13 and TRBJ2-3; 9 nucleotides agree with TRBD1. The germline V gene encodes CDR1 PRHDT and CDR2 FYEKMQ (reference sequence). CDR3 length equals 15 residues. The V gene end was trimmed by 3 bases and the J gene end by 6 bases; junction bases not matched to a gene: 7. CDR3: CASSFGQGMRDTQYF. In DNA form, the CDR3 reads TGTGCCAGCAGCTTCGGACAGGGGATGAGGGATACGCAGTATTTT.

The gene calls are TRBV6-6 and TRBJ2-1; D possibly uses TRBD1 or TRBD2 (5 bases each). The length of the CDR3 is 15 residues. V dropped 2 bases and J dropped 8 bases, with 16 bases sitting between them. CDR1 and CDR2 from the germline V gene are MNHNY and SVGAGI (reference sequence). CDR3 nucleotides: TGTGCCAGCAGTTACCGCACCTGGGGGAAGCATGAGCAGTTCTTC. It encodes CASSYRTWGKHEQFF.

V gene TRBV18 combines with J gene TRBJ2-1; D is possibly TRBD2 (6 bases). In germline, CDR1 is KGHSH, CDR2 LQKENI. Deletions cut 3 bases from V and 2 bases from J, with 17 bases between. CDR3 length: 17 residues. This CDR3 is CASSPLGSADPYNEQFF. The CDR3 coding sequence is TGTGCCAGCTCACCCCTCGGGAGCGCGGATCCCTACAATGAGCAGTTCTTC.

The chain links TRBV7-3 to TRBJ2-7, with D perhaps TRBD2 (7 bases). CDR1 is SGHTA and CDR2 is FQGTGA in the germline V gene. The CDR3 length is 16 residues. Trimming left V 0 bases short and J 2 bases short, with 14 bases between. The DNA of the CDR3 is TGTGCCAGCAGCTTAACGGGGCGGGGGCCGGCCTACGAGCAGTACTTC. This codes for CASSLTGRGPAYEQYF.

This clone is labeled medium-sized (0.01 to 0.1%). The chain carries TRBV28 and TRBJ1-2, with D possibly matching TRBD1 (5 bases). The length of the CDR3 is 16 residues. Germline loops: CDR1 MDHEN, CDR2 SYDVKM. V was shortened by 1 base and J by 5 bases, with 17 bases between the two germline ends. CDR3 protein: CASSLSGGSDLYGYTF. The CDR3 nucleotides are TGTGCCAGCAGTTTATCTGGGGGAAGTGATCTATATGGCTACACCTTC.

The chain combines TRBV5-1 with TRBJ2-5; 10 bases are shared with TRBD1. The DNA end lines up better with TRBJ2-1; the J call may be wrong. Germline V gene data show CDR1 as SGHRS and CDR2 as YFSETQ. This CDR3 is built from 15 residues. The CDR3 DNA is TGCGCCAGCAGCTCGGGACAGGGGATAGGCAATGAGCAGTTCTTC. This sequence encodes CASSSGQGIGNEQFF.

This clone came up many times. CDR3 bases: TGCAGTGCAACAGGAGGGGGGGATGTCGGCTACACCTTC. Amino acids: CSATGGGDVGYTF. The chain uses TRBV20-1 and TRBJ1-2; D possibly corresponds to TRBD1 (6 bases). V was trimmed by 6 bases and J by 8 bases, leaving 19 bases between them. Germline CDR1 is DFQATT and CDR2 is SNEGSKA (reference sequence). CDR3 length: 13 residues.

This clone was counted many times. The V call is TRBV9, the J call TRBJ2-5; D ambiguous. The CDR3 extends over 14 amino acids. With 0 bases removed from V and 0 bases from J, the gap between germline ends came to 6 bases. Germline V gene sequence: CDR1 SGDLS, CDR2 YYNGEE. CDR3 protein: CASSVAQYQETQYF. CDR3 in DNA: TGTGCCAGCAGCGTAGCTCAGTACCAAGAGACCCAGTACTTC.

This clone has just a few counts. One junction end does not reproduce the germline sequence, and a read error may be involved. The rearrangement uses TRBV28 and TRBJ1-5; 7 bases match TRBD1. The CDR3 sequence is 16 residues long. Germline V CDR1 and CDR2: MDHEN, SYDVKM. DNA for the CDR3: TGTGCCAGCAGGGCCCCGGGACAGTGGATTAATCATCCCCAGCATTTT. It yields the protein CASRAPGQWINHPQHF.

Judged by abundance, this clone is medium-sized. This chain connects TRBV6-1 to TRBJ1-5; TRBD1 agrees at 7 bases. From germline, CDR1 is MNHNS and CDR2 SASEGT. The CDR3 length is 16 residues. V was clipped by 7 bases and J by 4 bases; unmatched bases: 13. The CDR3 region is CASISKGARRNQPQHF. The CDR3 DNA is TGTGCCAGCATTTCCAAGGGGGCGAGAAGAAATCAGCCCCAGCATTTT.

This clone is medium-sized in the sample. This sequence joins TRBV12-3 or TRBV12-4 and TRBJ2-1; 11 bases align to TRBD2. The junction had 9 bases not matched to a gene; V was cut back by 6 bases and J by 8 bases. This CDR3 is built from 15 residues. For the CDR3, the DNA is TGTGCCAGCAGGAGTAGCGGGGGGGTTGCTTATGAGCAGTTCTTC. Its translation is CASRSSGGVAYEQFF.

This clone was counted ten times or more. An end of the junction differs from the germline gene, which may be a read error. The V call is TRBV7-7, the J call TRBJ1-1, with D possibly matching TRBD1 (5 bases). This CDR3 comprises 13 residues. Germline CDR1 reads SSHAT; CDR2 reads FNYEAQ (reference sequence). The CDR3, as DNA: TGTGCTAGCAGCCTACAGGTGAACACTGAAGCTTTCTTT. Its translation: CASSLQVNTEAFF.

By frequency in the sample, this clone is medium-sized. The chain employs TRBV12-3 or TRBV12-4 and TRBJ2-7; no clear D. The CDR3 has 13 amino acids. V was cut by 3 bases and J by 0 bases, with 6 bases left in between. The CDR3 loop reads CASSLESSYEQYF. CDR3 DNA sequence: TGTGCCAGCAGTTTGGAGAGCTCCTACGAGCAGTACTTC.

The rearrangement joins TRBV20-1 to TRBJ1-2; D might be TRBD1 (5 bases). The CDR3 has 12 amino acids. Per the germline V gene, CDR1 is DFQATT and CDR2 is SNEGSKA (reference sequence). The V gene lost 6 bases and the J gene lost 2 bases, with 10 bases spanning the gap. CDR3 residues: CSAQDRNYGYTF. The DNA for the CDR3 is TGCAGTGCACAGGACCGAAACTATGGCTACACCTTC.

The J gene is TRBJ2-7, the V gene TRBV2; no clear D. Trimming stripped 3 bases from V and 6 bases from J, with 12 bases between. Germline V CDR1 and CDR2: SNHLY, FYNNEI. This CDR3 contains 13 residues. CDR3 sequence (DNA): TGTGCCAGCAGTGATAGGTCCGGTCGCGAGCAGTACTTC. This codes for CASSDRSGREQYF.

As for this clone: This sample also contains other DNA sequences that code for the same CDR3. The chain recombines TRBV20-1 with TRBJ2-5; 7 bases fit TRBD2. Germline V lookup: CDR1 DFQATT, CDR2 SNEGSKA (reference sequence). The CDR3 has 14 amino acids. The junction had 9 bases not matched to a gene; V was cut back by 3 bases and J by 5 bases. CDR3 in amino acids: CSARGGSRQETQYF. Written as DNA, the CDR3 is TGCAGTGCTAGGGGGGGGAGCAGACAGGAGACCCAGTACTTC.

This clone has a count of ten or more. The chain joins TRBV14 to TRBJ2-7, with TRBD1 matching 8 bases. CDR3 size: 15 residues. The junction had 4 bases not matched to a gene; V was cut back by 1 base and J by 2 bases. Germline CDR1 is SGHDN and CDR2 is FVKESK. The CDR3 nucleotides read TGTGCCAGCAGCCAAGCAACAGGGGGGCCCTACGAGCAGTACTTC. It specifies CASSQATGGPYEQYF.

Ten or more counts support this clone. V is TRBV7-6 and J is TRBJ1-3; 9 bases are a match to TRBD1. Germline-derived CDR1 and CDR2 are SGHVS and FNYEAQ. This CDR3 comprises 15 residues. Trimming cost V 0 bases and J 7 bases; bases outside gene matches: 4. CDR3: CASSLAGTGHNTIYF. The CDR3 DNA reads TGTGCCAGCAGCTTAGCCGGGACAGGGCATAACACCATATATTTT.

This clone was counted only a few times. The chain recombines TRBV5-1 with TRBJ2-3; D remains ambiguous. This CDR3 is 13 amino acids long. Germline values: CDR1 SGHRS, CDR2 YFSETQ. The ends were cut back, 6 bases at V and 1 base at J, with 9 bases in the middle. As DNA, the CDR3 is TGCGCCAGCAAGGTATCCTGCACAGATACGCAGTATTTT. As protein: CASKVSCTDTQYF.

This clone has at least ten counts. A much larger clone differs from this one at a single base, so this may be a read error. The V call is TRBV5-1, the J call TRBJ2-3; tentatively, D is TRBD2 (6 bases). Germline-derived CDR1 and CDR2 are SGHRS and YFSETQ. This CDR3 region has 14 residues. Deletions cut 1 base from V and 8 bases from J, with 14 bases between. CDR3 nucleotides: TGCGCCAGCAGCTTGCCGGGGGTAAAAGGTACGCAGTATTTT. This translates into CASSLPGVKGTQYF.